The rows below give T cell receptor beta chains drawn from one sample of a study of blood T cell repertoires in COVID-19. The data were produced by immunoSEQ multiplex PCR, yet TCRdb's version contains in-frame clones alone and is incomplete. The table records about 350,000 clones, about 87% of them present only once. The sequenced sample consisted of peripheral blood. The receptor set was obtained from a woman aged 45 to 65 with COVID-19, enrolled during active disease. CDR3s include the opening cysteine and the closing phenylalanine or tryptophan. The D gene is left open where the match is weak. Expanded clones are given a class, and other clones once, few, many or no size at all.

J gene	V gene	clone size	D gene	CDR3 protein	CDR3 DNA
TRBJ2-7	TRBV15	.	TRBD1	CATSGTDRAGEQYF	TGTGCCACCAGCGGGACAGACAGGGCCGGGGAGCAGTACTTC
TRBJ2-5	TRBV5-6	.	.	CASSSQGFRNSKTQYF	TGTGCCAGCAGCTCACAGGGTTTTCGAAACTCAAAGACCCAGTACTTC
TRBJ2-5	TRBV3-1/TRBV3-2	.	.	CASSQARGETQYF	TGTGCCAGCAGCCAAGCCAGGGGAGAGACCCAGTACTTC
TRBJ1-3	TRBV11-2	once	TRBD1	CASRGTGEGNTIYF	TGTGCCAGCAGGGGGACAGGGGAAGGAAACACCATATATTTT
TRBJ1-4	TRBV29-1	.	.	CSVTWTGEKLFF	TGCAGCGTGACCTGGACGGGGGAAAAACTGTTTTTT
TRBJ2-5	TRBV7-2	.	.	CASSQGPGETQYF	TGTGCCAGCAGCCAAGGCCCAGGAGAGACCCAGTACTTC
TRBJ2-7	TRBV3-1/TRBV3-2	few	.	CASSQAGAYEQYF	TGTGCCAGCAGCCAAGCGGGTGCCTACGAGCAGTACTTC
TRBJ1-2	TRBV7-2	.	.	CASRRGLEYGYTF	TGTGCCAGCAGACGGGGACTGGAGTATGGCTACACCTTC
TRBJ2-1	TRBV18	.	TRBD2	CASSPLTSDHEQFF	TGTGCCAGCTCACCACTGACTAGCGACCATGAGCAGTTCTTC
TRBJ2-3	TRBV5-1	few	.	CASKEERPADTQYF	TGCGCCAGCAAGGAAGAGAGGCCCGCAGATACGCAGTATTTT
TRBJ2-1	TRBV19	.	TRBD1	CASSIARGPSGEQFF	TGTGCCAGTAGTATAGCCAGGGGGCCGTCGGGTGAGCAGTTCTTC
TRBJ2-6	TRBV19	.	.	CASSIGLSGANVLTF	TGTGCCAGTAGTATTGGGCTCTCTGGGGCCAACGTCCTGACTTTC
TRBJ1-1	TRBV30	.	.	CAWVFMNTEAFF	TGTGCCTGGGTTTTCATGAACACTGAAGCTTTCTTT
TRBJ2-7	TRBV24-1	.	.	CATSQGAIEQYF	TGTGCCACCAGTCAAGGGGCGATCGAGCAGTACTTC
TRBJ2-1	TRBV10-3	.	TRBD2	CAISEGTSGVLKGQFF	TGTGCCATCAGTGAGGGGACTAGCGGGGTACTGAAGGGGCAGTTCTTC
TRBJ2-5	TRBV5-1	.	.	CASSLGPGTETQYF	TGCGCCAGCAGCTTGGGTCCGGGTACAGAGACCCAGTACTTC
TRBJ2-6	TRBV2	few	.	CASKSQGYSGANVLTF	TGTGCCAGCAAGTCACAGGGATACTCTGGGGCCAACGTCCTGACTTTC
TRBJ2-7	TRBV7-2	once	TRBD2	CASSSSGVLSYEQYF	TGTGCCAGCAGCTCTAGCGGGGTACTCTCCTACGAGCAGTACTTC
TRBJ2-1	TRBV19	.	TRBD2	CASSILAGEGNEQFF	TGTGCCAGTAGTATACTAGCGGGAGAAGGCAATGAGCAGTTCTTC
TRBJ2-7	TRBV7-3	.	TRBD2	CASSRPGTSVHEQYF	TGTGCCAGCAGCAGACCCGGGACTAGCGTCCACGAGCAGTACTTC
TRBJ2-1	TRBV5-4	.	TRBD2	CASSLGLAGDYNEQFF	TGTGCCAGCAGCTTGGGACTAGCGGGAGACTACAATGAGCAGTTCTTC
TRBJ1-5	TRBV9	.	TRBD1	CASSQGQGIGQPQHF	TGTGCCAGCAGCCAGGGACAGGGAATAGGTCAGCCCCAGCATTTT
TRBJ1-6	TRBV7-9	.	.	CASSLVGGTKPDSPLHF	TGTGCCAGCAGCTTAGTAGGGGGTACAAAACCCGATTCACCCCTCCACTTT
TRBJ1-2	TRBV4-1	.	.	CASSQGGGNYGYTF	TGCGCCAGCAGCCAAGGGGGGGGGAACTATGGCTACACCTTC